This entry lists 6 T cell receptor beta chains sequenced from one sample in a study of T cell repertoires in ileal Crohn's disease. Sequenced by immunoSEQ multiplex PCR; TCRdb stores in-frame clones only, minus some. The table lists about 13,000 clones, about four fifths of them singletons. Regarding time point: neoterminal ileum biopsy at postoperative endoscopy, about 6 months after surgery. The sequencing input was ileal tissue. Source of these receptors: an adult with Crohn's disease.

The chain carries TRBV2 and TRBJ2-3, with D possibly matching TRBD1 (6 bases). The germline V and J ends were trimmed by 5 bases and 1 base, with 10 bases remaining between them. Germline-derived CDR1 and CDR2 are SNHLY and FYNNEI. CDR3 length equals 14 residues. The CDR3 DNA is TGTGCCAGCAGTCTACAGGGCGGCACAGATACGCAGTATTTT. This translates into CASSLQGGTDTQYF.

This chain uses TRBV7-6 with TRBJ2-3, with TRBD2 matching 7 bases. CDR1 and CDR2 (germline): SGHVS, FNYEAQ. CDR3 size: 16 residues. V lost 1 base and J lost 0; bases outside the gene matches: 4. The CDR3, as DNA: TGTGCCAGCAGCTTAGTGATCGGGGGGAGCACAGATACGCAGTATTTT. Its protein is CASSLVIGGSTDTQYF.

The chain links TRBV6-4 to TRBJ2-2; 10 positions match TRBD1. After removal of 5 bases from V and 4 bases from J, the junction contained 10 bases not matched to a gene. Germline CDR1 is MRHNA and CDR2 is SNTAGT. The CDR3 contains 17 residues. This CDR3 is CASSHRAGTGVTGELFF. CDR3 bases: TGTGCCAGCAGTCACAGGGCCGGGACAGGGGTCACCGGGGAGCTGTTTTTT.

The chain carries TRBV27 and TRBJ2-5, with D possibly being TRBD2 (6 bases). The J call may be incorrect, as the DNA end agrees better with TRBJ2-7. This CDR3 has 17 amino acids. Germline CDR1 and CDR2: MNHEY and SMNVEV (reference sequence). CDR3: CASISPRGISGAYEQYF. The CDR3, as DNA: TGTGCCAGCATATCTCCCCGGGGGATTAGTGGGGCCTACGAGCAGTACTTC.

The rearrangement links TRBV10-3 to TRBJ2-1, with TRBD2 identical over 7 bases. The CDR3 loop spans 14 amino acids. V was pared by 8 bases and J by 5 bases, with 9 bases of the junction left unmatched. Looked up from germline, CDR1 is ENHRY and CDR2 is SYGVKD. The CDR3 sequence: CAIRQAGTNNEQFF. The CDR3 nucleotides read TGTGCCATCCGACAAGCGGGGACGAACAATGAGCAGTTCTTC.

The DNA of the CDR3 is TGTGCCAGCAGACCTGTTGCGGGGAGGGGCACCGGGGAGCTGTTTTTT. It codes for CASRPVAGRGTGELFF. This chain connects TRBV27 to TRBJ2-2; 7 nucleotides line up with TRBD2. V was pared by 6 bases and J by 4 bases, with 11 bases of the junction left unmatched. Germline values: CDR1 MNHEY, CDR2 SMNVEV (reference sequence). CDR3 length: 16 residues.